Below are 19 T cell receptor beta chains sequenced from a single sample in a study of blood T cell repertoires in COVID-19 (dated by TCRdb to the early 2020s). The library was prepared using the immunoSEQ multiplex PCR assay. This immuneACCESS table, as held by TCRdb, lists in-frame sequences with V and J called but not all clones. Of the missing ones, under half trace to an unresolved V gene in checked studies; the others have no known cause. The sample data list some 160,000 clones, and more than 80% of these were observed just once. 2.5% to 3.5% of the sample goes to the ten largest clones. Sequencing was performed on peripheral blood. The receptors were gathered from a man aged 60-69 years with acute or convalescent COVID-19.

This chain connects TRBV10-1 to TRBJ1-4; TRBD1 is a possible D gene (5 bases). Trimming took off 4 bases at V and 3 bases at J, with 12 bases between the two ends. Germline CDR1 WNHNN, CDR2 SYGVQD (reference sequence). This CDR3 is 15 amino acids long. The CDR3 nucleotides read TGCGCCAGCAGTGCTGGGGCAACCGCTAATGAAAAACTGTTTTTT. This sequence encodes CASSAGATANEKLFF.

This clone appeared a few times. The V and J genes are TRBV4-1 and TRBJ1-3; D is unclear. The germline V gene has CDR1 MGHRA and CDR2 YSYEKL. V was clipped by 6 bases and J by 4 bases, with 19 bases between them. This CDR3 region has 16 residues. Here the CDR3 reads CASSLAPGASGNTIYF. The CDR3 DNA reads TGCGCCAGCAGTCTAGCCCCCGGAGCGTCGGGAAACACCATATATTTT.

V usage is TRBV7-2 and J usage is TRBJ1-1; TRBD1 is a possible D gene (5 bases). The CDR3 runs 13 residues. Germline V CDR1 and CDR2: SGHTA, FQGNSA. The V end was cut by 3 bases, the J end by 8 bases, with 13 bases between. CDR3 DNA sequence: TGTGCCAGCAGCTTGAGCAGGGAGGGGGAAGCTTTCTTT. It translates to CASSLSREGEAFF.

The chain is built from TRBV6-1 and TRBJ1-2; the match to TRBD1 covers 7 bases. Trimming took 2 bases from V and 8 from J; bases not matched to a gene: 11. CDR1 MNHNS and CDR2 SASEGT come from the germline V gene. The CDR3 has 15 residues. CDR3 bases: TGTGCCAGCAGTGAATCGGAACAGGGGAGAAGGGGCTACACCTTC. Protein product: CASSESEQGRRGYTF.

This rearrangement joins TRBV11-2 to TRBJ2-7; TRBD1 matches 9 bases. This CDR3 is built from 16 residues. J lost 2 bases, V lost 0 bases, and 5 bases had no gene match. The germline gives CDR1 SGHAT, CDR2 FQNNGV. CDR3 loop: CASSLDYGTGTYEQYF. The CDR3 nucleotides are TGTGCCAGCAGCTTAGATTACGGGACAGGGACCTACGAGCAGTACTTC.

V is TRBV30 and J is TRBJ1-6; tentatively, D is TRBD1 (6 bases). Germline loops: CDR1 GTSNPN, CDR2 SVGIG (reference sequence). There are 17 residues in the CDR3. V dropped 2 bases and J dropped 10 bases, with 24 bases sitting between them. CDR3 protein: CAWSRSAGTPINSPLHF. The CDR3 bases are TGTGCCTGGAGTCGTTCGGCCGGGACACCGATCAACTCACCCCTCCACTTT.

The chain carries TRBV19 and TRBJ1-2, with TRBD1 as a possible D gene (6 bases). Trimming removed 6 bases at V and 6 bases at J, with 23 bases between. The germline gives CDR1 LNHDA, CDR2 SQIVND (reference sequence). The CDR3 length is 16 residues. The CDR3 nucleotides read TGTGCCAGTAGAAGAGGTACGAACAGGGCGCAGGATGGCTACACCTTC. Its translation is CASRRGTNRAQDGYTF.

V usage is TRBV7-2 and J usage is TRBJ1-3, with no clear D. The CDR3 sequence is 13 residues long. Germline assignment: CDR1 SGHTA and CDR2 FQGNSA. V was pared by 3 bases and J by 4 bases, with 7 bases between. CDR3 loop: CASSLAPGNTIYF. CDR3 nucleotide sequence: TGTGCCAGCAGCTTGGCACCAGGAAACACCATATATTTT.

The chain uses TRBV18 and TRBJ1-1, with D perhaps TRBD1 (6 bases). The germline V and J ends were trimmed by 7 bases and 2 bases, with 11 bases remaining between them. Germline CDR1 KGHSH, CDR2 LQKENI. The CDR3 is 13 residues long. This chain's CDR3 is CASLEGENTEAFF. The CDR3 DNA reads TGTGCCAGCTTAGAGGGGGAAAACACTGAAGCTTTCTTT.

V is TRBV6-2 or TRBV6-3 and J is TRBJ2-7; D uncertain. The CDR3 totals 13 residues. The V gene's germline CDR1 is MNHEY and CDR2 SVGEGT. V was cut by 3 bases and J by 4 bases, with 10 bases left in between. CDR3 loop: CASSYEPGYEQYF. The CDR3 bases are TGTGCCAGCAGTTATGAGCCCGGGTACGAGCAGTACTTC.

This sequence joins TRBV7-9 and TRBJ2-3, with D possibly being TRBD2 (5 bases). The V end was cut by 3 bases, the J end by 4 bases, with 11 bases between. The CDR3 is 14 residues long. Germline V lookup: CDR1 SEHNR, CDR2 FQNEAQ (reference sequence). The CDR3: CASSFLFGADTQYF. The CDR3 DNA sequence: TGTGCCAGCAGCTTTTTATTCGGGGCAGATACGCAGTATTTT.

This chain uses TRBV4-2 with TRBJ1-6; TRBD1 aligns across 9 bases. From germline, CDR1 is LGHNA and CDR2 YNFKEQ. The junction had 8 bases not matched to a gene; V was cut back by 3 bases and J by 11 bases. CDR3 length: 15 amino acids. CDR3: CASSQGTGRLAPLHF. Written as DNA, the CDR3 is TGTGCCAGCAGCCAGGGGACAGGGAGGTTAGCACCCCTCCACTTT.

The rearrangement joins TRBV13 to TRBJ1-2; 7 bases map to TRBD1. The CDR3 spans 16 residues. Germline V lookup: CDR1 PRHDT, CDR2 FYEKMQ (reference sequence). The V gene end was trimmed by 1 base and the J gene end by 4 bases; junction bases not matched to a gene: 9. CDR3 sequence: CASSLEDRVVSYGYTF. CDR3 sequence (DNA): TGTGCCAGCAGCTTAGAAGACAGGGTGGTGAGCTATGGCTACACCTTC.

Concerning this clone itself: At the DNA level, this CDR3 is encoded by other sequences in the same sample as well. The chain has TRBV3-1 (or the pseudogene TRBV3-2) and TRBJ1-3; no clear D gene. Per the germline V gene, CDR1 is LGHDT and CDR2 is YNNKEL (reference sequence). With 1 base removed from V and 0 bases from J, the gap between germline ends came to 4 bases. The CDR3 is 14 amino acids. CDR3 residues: CASSQGGSGNTIYF. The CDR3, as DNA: TGTGCCAGCAGCCAAGGCGGCTCTGGAAACACCATATATTTT.

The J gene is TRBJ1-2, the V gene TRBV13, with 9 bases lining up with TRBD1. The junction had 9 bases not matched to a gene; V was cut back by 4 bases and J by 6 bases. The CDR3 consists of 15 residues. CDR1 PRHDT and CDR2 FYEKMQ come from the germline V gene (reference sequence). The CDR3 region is CASSSGTGTFHGYTF. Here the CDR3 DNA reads TGTGCCAGCAGCTCCGGGACAGGGACTTTTCATGGCTACACCTTC.

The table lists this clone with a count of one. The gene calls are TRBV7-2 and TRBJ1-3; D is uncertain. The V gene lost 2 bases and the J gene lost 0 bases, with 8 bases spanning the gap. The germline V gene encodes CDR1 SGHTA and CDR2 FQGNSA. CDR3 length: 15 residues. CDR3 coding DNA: TGTGCCAGCAGCTTAAGCCCACCCTCTGGAAACACCATATATTTT. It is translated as CASSLSPPSGNTIYF.

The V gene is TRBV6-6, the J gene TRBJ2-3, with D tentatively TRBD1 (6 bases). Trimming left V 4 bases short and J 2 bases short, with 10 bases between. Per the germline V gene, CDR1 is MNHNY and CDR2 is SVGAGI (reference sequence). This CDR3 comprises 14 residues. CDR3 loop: CASSWDTVTDTQYF. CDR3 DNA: TGTGCCAGCAGTTGGGACACAGTCACAGATACGCAGTATTTT.

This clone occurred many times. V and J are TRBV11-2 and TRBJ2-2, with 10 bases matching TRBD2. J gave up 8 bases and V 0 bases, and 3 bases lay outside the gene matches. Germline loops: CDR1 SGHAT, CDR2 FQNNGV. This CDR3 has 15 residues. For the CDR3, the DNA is TGTGCCAGCAGCTTAGAAAGCGGGGGGGCTGGGGAGCTGTTTTTT. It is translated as CASSLESGGAGELFF.

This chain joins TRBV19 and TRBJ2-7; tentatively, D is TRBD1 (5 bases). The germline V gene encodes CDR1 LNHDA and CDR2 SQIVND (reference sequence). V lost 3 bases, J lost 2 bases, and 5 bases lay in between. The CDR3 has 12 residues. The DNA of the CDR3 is TGTGCCAGTAGTATGGGGCCCTACGAGCAGTACTTC. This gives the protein CASSMGPYEQYF.